This T cell receptor (beta chain) was identified in a study of blood T cell repertoires in COVID-19. Background on the study: Collection of acute and convalescent COVID-19 samples took place in the United States, Italy and Spain. From T cells, B-cell-depleted T cells, or PBMCs came the material, which was cDNA or gDNA.

The CDR3 runs to 13 residues. Germline lookup yields CDR1 MDHEN and CDR2 SYDVKM. Trimming cost V 4 bases and J 3 bases, with 9 bases left between them. Under the authors' procedure: Counts of nucleated cells, estimated from reference gene primer amplification, were obtained. The assay was immunoSEQ multiplex PCR, and TCRdb's table has in-frame clones only and misses some. That table furnishes V, J and clone size, whereas the DNA furnished D and trimming. Here the sample spans about 150,000 clones, more than 80% being singletons. Sequenced: peripheral blood. The TCR comes from a woman aged 40 to 50 with acute or convalescent COVID-19. The rearrangement uses TRBV28 and TRBJ1-2; D possibly corresponds to TRBD1 (5 bases). CDR3 in amino acids: CASSYLQDYGYTF. The CDR3 DNA sequence: TGTGCCAGCAGTTATCTACAGGACTATGGCTACACCTTC.